The 30 T cell receptor beta chains below come from one sample, sequenced in a study of T-cell memory formation after mild COVID-19. TCRdb called the 5' RACE reads again in MiXCR, with one record for every CDR3 protein. The repertoire holds under 550,000 distinct CDR3 sequences, about 20% seen once, with 9% to 15% in the top ten. The sample consisted of PBMCs or a T cell subset sorted from them (not recorded which). These receptors were collected from an adult woman who had mild COVID-19 (a few samples of this study predate the infection). Cell type and time point are not known.

The table lists this clonotype with a few counts. The genes are TRBV27 and TRBJ2-3; 12 nucleotides align to TRBD2. From germline, CDR1 is MNHEY and CDR2 SMNVEV (reference sequence). V was pared by 2 bases and J by 0 bases, with 6 bases of the junction left unmatched. This CDR3 has 18 amino acids. CDR3 nucleotide sequence: TGTGCCAGCAGTTTAAGACTAGCGGGAGTCTGGAGCACAGATACGCAGTATTTT. It encodes CASSLRLAGVWSTDTQYF.

This clonotype was seen a handful of times. The chain recombines TRBV7-2 with TRBJ2-2; 10 nucleotides align to TRBD2. The V gene end was trimmed by 4 bases and the J gene end by 5 bases; junction bases not matched to a gene: 4. The CDR3 is 15 residues long. CDR1 is SGHTA, CDR2 FQGNSA, per germline. The DNA of the CDR3 is TGTGCCAGCAGCTCCGGGACTAGCGTGACCGGGGAGCTGTTTTTT. This translates into CASSSGTSVTGELFF.

The table lists this clonotype with a few counts. The chain has TRBV5-1 and TRBJ2-1, with 9 bases lining up with TRBD2. In germline, CDR1 is SGHRS, CDR2 YFSETQ. The trim removed 4 bases at V and 5 bases at J, leaving 7 bases unmatched. The CDR3 has 15 residues. CDR3 amino acids: CASSHETSGDNEQFF. The CDR3 DNA follows: TGCGCCAGCAGCCACGAGACTAGCGGTGACAATGAGCAGTTCTTC. Full variable domain (rest looked up from reference TRBV5-1 and TRBJ2-1): KAGVTQTPRYLIKTRGQQVTLSCSPISGHRSVSWYQQTPGQGLQFLFEYFSETQRNKGNFPGRFSGRQFSNSRSEMNVSTLELGDSALYLCASSHETSGDNEQFFGPGTRLTVL.

This chain connects TRBV11-3 to TRBJ1-1; D possibly corresponds to TRBD1 (6 bases). Trimming cost V 0 bases and J 8 bases, with 13 bases left between them. Germline lookup yields CDR1 SGHNT and CDR2 YENEEA. The CDR3 contains 14 residues. The CDR3 here is CASSLDGARGEAFF. The CDR3 DNA sequence: TGTGCCAGCAGCTTAGATGGGGCGAGGGGGGAAGCTTTCTTT.

This chain joins TRBV4-1 and TRBJ1-2; D ambiguous. This CDR3 comprises 14 residues. The ends were cut back, 1 base at V and 2 bases at J, with 8 bases in the middle. CDR1 and CDR2 from the germline V gene are MGHRA and YSYEKL. The DNA of the CDR3 is TGCGCCAGCAGCCAAGTTAGTAACAACTATGGCTACACCTTC. It translates to CASSQVSNNYGYTF.

Regarding this clonotype: The CDR3 carries no conserved terminal phenylalanine or tryptophan, so it likely arises from a read error. V usage is TRBV18 and J usage is TRBJ1-2; no definite D call. V dropped 8 bases and J dropped 7 bases, with 11 bases sitting between them. This CDR3 comprises 11 residues. Germline assignment: CDR1 KGHSH and CDR2 LQKENI. The CDR3 nucleotides read TGTGCCAGCACCCGGGAGTCTGGCTACACCTCC. As protein: CASTRESGYTS.

This clonotype was seen ten or more times. This chain connects TRBV6-5 to TRBJ2-3, with D hard to call. The CDR3 covers 13 residues. V was pared by 5 bases and J by 2 bases, with 8 bases between. Looked up from germline, CDR1 is MNHEY and CDR2 is SVGAGI. In nucleotides, the CDR3 is TGTGCCAGCAGTCCTCCTTTCACAGATACGCAGTATTTT. The encoded protein is CASSPPFTDTQYF.

There are a few counts of this clonotype. The rearrangement links TRBV20-1 to TRBJ2-1; 9 bases are a match to TRBD2. The CDR3 consists of 19 residues. Germline CDR1 DFQATT, CDR2 SNEGSKA (reference sequence). J gave up 1 base and V 5 bases, and 18 bases lay outside the gene matches. Here the CDR3 reads CSAAFSGSARAGSYNEQFF. Written as DNA, the CDR3 is TGCAGTGCTGCGTTTAGCGGGAGCGCAAGAGCTGGTTCCTACAATGAGCAGTTCTTC.

This chain connects TRBV5-1 to TRBJ1-1; TRBD1 matches 7 bases. J lost 4 bases, V lost 4 bases, and 10 bases had no gene match. The CDR3 length is 15 residues. The germline V gene encodes CDR1 SGHRS and CDR2 YFSETQ. The CDR3 DNA sequence: TGCGCCAGCAGCCCCGGGCGAGAGGGGGCCACTGAAGCTTTCTTT. This codes for CASSPGREGATEAFF.

This chain links TRBV28 with TRBJ2-7; D uncertain. The CDR3 extends over 14 amino acids. Germline V gene lookup returns CDR1 MDHEN and CDR2 SYDVKM. V shed 5 bases and J shed 3 bases, with 14 bases lying between them. CDR3 amino acids: CASSLRLDRYEQYF. In DNA, the CDR3 is TGTGCCAGCAGTCTCCGGCTAGACCGCTACGAGCAGTACTTC. The full variable domain, its missing parts supplied by reference TRBV28 and TRBJ2-7, is DVKVTQSSRYLVKRTGEKVFLECVQDMDHENMFWYRQDPGLGLRLIYFSYDVKMKEKGDIPEGYSVSREKKERFSLILESASTNQTSMYLCASSLRLDRYEQYFGPGTRLTVT.

This clonotype was counted between two and nine times. The V and J genes are TRBV29-1 and TRBJ2-3, with 10 positions matching TRBD1. Germline lookup yields CDR1 SQVTM and CDR2 ANQGSEA. The CDR3 has 14 residues. V lost 7 bases to trimming and J lost 3 bases; unmatched junction nucleotides: 7. CDR3 region: CSAPTGGWTDTQYF. The CDR3 nucleotides are TGCAGCGCCCCGACAGGGGGCTGGACAGATACGCAGTATTTT.

The chain combines TRBV30 with TRBJ1-2; TRBD1 agrees at 7 bases. Germline CDR1 and CDR2: GTSNPN and SVGIG (reference sequence). The length of the CDR3 is 15 residues. With 1 base clipped from V and 0 bases from J, the junction kept 5 bases outside the gene matches. The CDR3: CAWSGRTGPNYGYTF. CDR3 DNA sequence: TGTGCCTGGAGTGGTCGGACAGGACCTAACTATGGCTACACCTTC.

This chain joins TRBV10-3 and TRBJ2-7, with D uncertain. Trimming took off 4 bases at V and 0 bases at J, with 13 bases between the two ends. CDR3 size: 15 residues. Per germline, CDR1 ENHRY and CDR2 SYGVKD. CDR3 loop: CAISGASGLSYEQYF. CDR3 in DNA: TGTGCCATCAGTGGCGCCTCGGGCCTCTCCTACGAGCAGTACTTC.

J is TRBJ2-7 and V is TRBV6-1; D is undetermined. Germline-derived CDR1 and CDR2 are MNHNS and SASEGT. Deletions cut 6 bases from V and 2 bases from J, with 23 bases between. The CDR3 sequence is 17 residues long. The CDR3 bases are TGTGCCAGCAGAACACCTCTGCCGTCTGGACGGGCCTACGAGCAGTACTTC. This gives the protein CASRTPLPSGRAYEQYF.

This chain joins TRBV7-2 and TRBJ2-2, with D perhaps TRBD1 (5 bases). This CDR3 spans 14 amino acids. Germline V CDR1 and CDR2: SGHTA, FQGNSA. The V gene lost 5 bases and the J gene lost 5 bases, with 12 bases spanning the gap. The CDR3 DNA reads TGTGCCAGCAGCCAACAGACAGTTACCGGGGAGCTGTTTTTT. Translated, it gives CASSQQTVTGELFF.

The sample holds a few counts of this clonotype. The chain couples TRBV2 to TRBJ1-1, with 8 bases that match TRBD1. The CDR3 covers 14 residues. The ends lost 2 bases at V and 4 bases at J; junction bases unmatched: 3. Looked up from germline, CDR1 is SNHLY and CDR2 is FYNNEI. CDR3 in amino acids: CASSETGGVTEAFF. Here the CDR3 DNA reads TGTGCCAGCAGTGAAACAGGGGGAGTCACTGAAGCTTTCTTT.

This clonotype was counted at least ten times. The chain recombines TRBV20-1 with TRBJ2-1; 8 bases fit TRBD2. V lost 3 bases and J lost 5; bases outside the gene matches: 9. The CDR3 extends over 15 amino acids. The germline gives CDR1 DFQATT, CDR2 SNEGSKA (reference sequence). In DNA, the CDR3 is TGCAGTGCTAGGGATCCTAGCGGGCAACACAATGAGCAGTTCTTC. It yields the protein CSARDPSGQHNEQFF.

This clonotype turned up a few times. The chain recombines TRBV9 with TRBJ1-6; D remains ambiguous. This CDR3 has 18 residues. Trimming left V 0 bases short and J 1 base short, with 14 bases between. Germline assignment: CDR1 SGDLS and CDR2 YYNGEE. The CDR3 loop reads CASSVGPGGGSYNSPLHF. CDR3 sequence (DNA): TGTGCCAGCAGCGTAGGGCCCGGTGGAGGGTCCTATAATTCACCCCTCCACTTT.

The rearrangement links TRBV5-1 to TRBJ1-1; D not resolved. The CDR3 is made up of 15 amino acids. Trimming removed 6 bases from V and 1 base from J, with 16 bases in between. Germline V gene lookup returns CDR1 SGHRS and CDR2 YFSETQ. The CDR3: CASTPFGKQNTEAFF. DNA for the CDR3: TGCGCCAGCACCCCCTTCGGAAAGCAGAACACTGAAGCTTTCTTT.

A few counts support this clonotype. The V call is TRBV7-2, the J call TRBJ2-1, with TRBD2 matching over 12 bases. The CDR3 runs to 17 residues. In germline, CDR1 is SGHTA, CDR2 FQGNSA. Trimming took 5 bases from V and 0 from J; bases not matched to a gene: 5. CDR3 coding DNA: TGTGCCAGCAGCGGGGGACTAGCGGGCAGCTCCTACAATGAGCAGTTCTTC. Amino acids: CASSGGLAGSSYNEQFF.

This chain links TRBV5-1 with TRBJ1-5, with 7 bases matching TRBD1. Germline values: CDR1 SGHRS, CDR2 YFSETQ. The CDR3 is made up of 15 amino acids. V dropped 6 bases and J dropped 3; count of bases not matched to a gene: 9. The CDR3 reads CASTGGQGYNQPQHF. CDR3 nucleotides: TGCGCCAGCACAGGGGGGCAGGGATACAATCAGCCCCAGCATTTT.

The rearrangement links TRBV24-1 to TRBJ1-2, with a weak D call TRBD1 (5 bases). Trimming left V 9 bases short and J 5 bases short, with 12 bases between. Germline values: CDR1 KGHDR, CDR2 SFDVKD. The CDR3 has 12 residues. CDR3 loop: CATRDSAYGYTF. Written as DNA, the CDR3 is TGTGCCACCCGAGACAGCGCATATGGCTACACCTTC.

A few counts support this clonotype. The genes are TRBV9 and TRBJ2-2; TRBD2 might be the D (5 bases). This CDR3 spans 15 amino acids. The germline V gene encodes CDR1 SGDLS and CDR2 YYNGEE. V lost 3 bases, J lost 1 base, and 10 bases lay in between. Here the CDR3 DNA reads TGTGCCAGCAGCGCGGCCGGGGTGAACACCGGGGAGCTGTTTTTT. It encodes CASSAAGVNTGELFF.

This chain uses TRBV29-1 with TRBJ2-5, with 8 bases that match TRBD1. CDR3 length equals 14 residues. V gave up 4 bases and J gave up 2 bases; unmatched junction bases: 6. Per the germline V gene, CDR1 is SQVTM and CDR2 is ANQGSEA. The DNA of the CDR3 is TGCAGCGTTGCCCCGGGGACAGGTCAAGAGACCCAGTACTTC. Amino acid sequence: CSVAPGTGQETQYF.

This chain connects TRBV30 to TRBJ1-1; 8 positions match TRBD1. Germline loops: CDR1 GTSNPN, CDR2 SVGIG (reference sequence). This CDR3 is 16 amino acids long. The trim removed 4 bases at V and 5 bases at J, leaving 15 bases unmatched. CDR3 region: CAWIPRDRQGWTEAFF. The CDR3 nucleotides are TGTGCCTGGATTCCCAGGGACAGGCAGGGGTGGACTGAAGCTTTCTTT.

The V gene is TRBV3-1, the J gene TRBJ1-1; TRBD1 might be the D (6 bases). The CDR3 has 14 residues. Germline-derived CDR1 and CDR2 are LGHDT and YNNKEL (reference sequence). Trimming stripped 7 bases from V and 0 bases from J, with 12 bases between. The CDR3 protein is CASKPRGMNTEAFF. CDR3 coding DNA: TGTGCCAGCAAACCCAGGGGCATGAACACTGAAGCTTTCTTT.

The chain couples TRBV12-5 to TRBJ2-1; 9 nucleotides align to TRBD2. Trimming removed 1 base from V and 5 bases from J; junction bases left unmatched: 12. The CDR3 totals 18 residues. Per the germline V gene, CDR1 is LGHNT and CDR2 is FRNRAP. CDR3 sequence reads: CASGLDPGGLAVNNEQFF. The CDR3 coding sequence is TGTGCTAGTGGTTTGGATCCCGGGGGACTAGCAGTTAACAATGAGCAGTTCTTC.

This clonotype was seen more than once but under ten times. This chain uses TRBV6-2 or TRBV6-3 with TRBJ2-3, with 14 bases identical to TRBD2. Per germline, CDR1 MNHEY and CDR2 SVGEGT. The CDR3 totals 16 residues. The V segment lost 6 bases and the J segment 4 bases; nucleotides outside the gene matches: 6. The CDR3 protein is CASRKMGLAGADTQYF. For the CDR3, the DNA is TGTGCCAGCAGAAAGATGGGACTAGCGGGAGCAGATACGCAGTATTTT.

The gene calls are TRBV5-5 and TRBJ2-6, with 8 bases identical to TRBD1. Germline trimming cut 6 bases from V and 0 bases from J; bases unmatched to any gene: 11. Germline CDR1 SGHKS, CDR2 YYEKEE (reference sequence). The length of the CDR3 is 18 residues. CDR3 sequence: CASTFRRTGTSGANVLTF. As DNA, the CDR3 is TGTGCCAGCACTTTTCGAAGGACAGGGACCTCTGGGGCCAACGTCCTGACTTTC.

This clonotype was picked up a small number of times. The chain combines TRBV27 with TRBJ2-2; D gene unclear. The germline V and J ends were trimmed by 4 bases and 9 bases, with 12 bases remaining between them. The V gene's germline CDR1 is MNHEY and CDR2 SMNVEV (reference sequence). This CDR3 comprises 13 residues. CDR3 DNA sequence: TGTGCCAGCAGTTCCTTCCCCGTCCGGGAGCTGTTTTTT. Translating gives CASSSFPVRELFF.